Each of the 24 T cell receptor beta chains below was sequenced from the same sample in a study of T cell responses to AZD1222 COVID-19 vaccine. TCRdb's copy holds only in-frame clones and misses some; the assay was immunoSEQ multiplex PCR. Among around 140,000 clones, 80% to 95% were seen once, and the ten largest hold approximately 4.8%. The sequences come from peripheral blood, collected on day 0 of AZD1222 vaccination. Receptor source: an adult in good health.

The chain combines TRBV9 with TRBJ1-1; no firm D call. The CDR3 runs 15 residues. The germline CDR1 and CDR2 sequences are SGDLS and YYNGEE. The V and J ends lost 6 bases and 0 bases respectively, with 15 bases between them. CDR3 DNA: TGTGCCAGCAACAATAGACTTCTCCTGAACACTGAAGCTTTCTTT. This encodes CASNNRLLLNTEAFF. Based on the CDR3 plus reference TRBV9 and TRBJ1-1, the full variable domain is DSGVTQTPKHLITATGQRVTLRCSPRSGDLSVYWYQQSLDQGLQFLIQYYNGEERAKGNILERFSAQQFPDLHSELNLSSLELGDSALYFCASNNRLLLNTEAFFGQGTRLTVV.

This clone was seen only a few times. This chain links TRBV27 with TRBJ2-1, with 9 bases identical to TRBD1. Losses at the gene ends were 2 bases for V and 10 bases for J; bases not matched to a gene: 12. The CDR3 spans 16 residues. In germline, CDR1 is MNHEY, CDR2 SMNVEV (reference sequence). The CDR3 DNA sequence: TGTGCCAGCAGTTTAGAGGGACAGGGCTTTAGCTCGGAGCAGTTCTTC. The encoded protein is CASSLEGQGFSSEQFF.

This clone occurred many times. The rearrangement links TRBV7-9 to TRBJ2-2, with 11 bases lining up with TRBD2. This CDR3 spans 19 amino acids. Looked up from germline, CDR1 is SEHNR and CDR2 is FQNEAQ (reference sequence). The V gene end was trimmed by 4 bases and the J gene end by 1 base; junction bases not matched to a gene: 11. The CDR3 DNA is TGTGCCAGCAGCTCGTTACCGGGACTAGCGGAAAGGAACACCGGGGAGCTGTTTTTT. Amino acid sequence: CASSSLPGLAERNTGELFF.

The V call is TRBV10-3, the J call TRBJ2-6; D uncertain. The CDR3 has 14 residues. The V gene's germline CDR1 is ENHRY and CDR2 SYGVKD. Trimming removed 1 base at V and 2 bases at J, with 3 bases between. CDR3 coding DNA: TGTGCCATCAGTGAGTTACCTGGGGCCAACGTCCTGACTTTC. Amino acids: CAISELPGANVLTF.

The genes are TRBV3-1 (or the pseudogene TRBV3-2) and TRBJ2-2; 10 bases agree with TRBD2. The ends lost 1 base at V and 7 bases at J; junction bases unmatched: 6. This CDR3 has 16 residues. Germline V gene lookup returns CDR1 LGHDT and CDR2 YNNKEL (reference sequence). CDR3 DNA sequence: TGTGCCAGCAGCCAAGTCAGCGGGGGGGCCTTCGGGGAGCTGTTTTTT. Amino acids: CASSQVSGGAFGELFF.

The gene calls are TRBV10-3 and TRBJ1-6, with D hard to call. V lost 1 base to trimming and J lost 0 bases, with 4 bases between them. The CDR3 is made up of 15 amino acids. Germline assignment: CDR1 ENHRY and CDR2 SYGVKD. In DNA form, the CDR3 reads TGTGCCATCAGTGAGTTGGGCTCCTATAATTCACCCCTCCACTTT. Encoded protein: CAISELGSYNSPLHF.

The chain joins TRBV19 to TRBJ1-5; no reliable D call. The CDR3 length is 15 residues. The V end lost 3 bases, the J end lost 0 bases, and 9 bases lay between the germline ends. Germline values: CDR1 LNHDA, CDR2 SQIVND (reference sequence). The CDR3 DNA follows: TGTGCCAGTAGTATGGGCCGGTATAGCAATCAGCCCCAGCATTTT. Translating it yields CASSMGRYSNQPQHF.

V and J are TRBV5-4 and TRBJ2-7, with 7 bases fitting TRBD2. This CDR3 is built from 15 residues. J was trimmed by 2 bases and V by 1 base; bases with no gene match: 6. CDR1 and CDR2 (germline): SGHNT, YYREEE (reference sequence). Here the CDR3 reads CASSLKSSGPYEQYF. CDR3 DNA: TGTGCCAGCAGCTTGAAGTCTAGCGGACCCTACGAGCAGTACTTC.

Comments on this clone: This specimen includes other DNA sequences encoding the same CDR3. The rearrangement links TRBV28 to TRBJ2-7, with D maybe TRBD2 (5 bases). From germline, CDR1 is MDHEN and CDR2 SYDVKM. The CDR3 has 12 amino acids. V was clipped by 3 bases and J by 2 bases, with 5 bases between them. The CDR3 DNA reads TGTGCCAGCAGTTTTAGCGCCTACGAGCAGTACTTC. Protein product: CASSFSAYEQYF.

This rearrangement joins TRBV6-6 to TRBJ2-3; perhaps TRBD2 as D (7 bases). Germline CDR1 MNHNY, CDR2 SVGAGI (reference sequence). The CDR3 totals 15 residues. V lost 6 bases, J lost 4 bases, and 17 bases lay in between. CDR3 loop: CASSNLGGAPDTQYF. The CDR3 DNA follows: TGTGCCAGCAGCAACCTAGGGGGGGCGCCAGATACGCAGTATTTT.

This clone was recorded once. The chain has TRBV7-8 and TRBJ2-3; either TRBD1 or TRBD2 may supply D (5 bases each). CDR1 SGHVS and CDR2 FQNEAQ come from the germline V gene. The V end lost 4 bases, the J end lost 2 bases, and 10 bases lay between the germline ends. The CDR3 runs to 14 residues. CDR3 coding DNA: TGTGCCAGCAGCTCGCCGGGACCCACAGATACGCAGTATTTT. Translation gives CASSSPGPTDTQYF.

This clone has only one observation. The chain employs TRBV18 and TRBJ1-1; a weak D match, TRBD1 (5 bases). Germline lookup yields CDR1 KGHSH and CDR2 LQKENI. Trimming stripped 4 bases from V and 5 bases from J, with 11 bases between. CDR3 length: 13 amino acids. CDR3 bases: TGTGCCAGCTCACGAACGGAGGGGACTGAAGCTTTCTTT. Protein: CASSRTEGTEAFF. The full variable domain, completed using reference TRBV18 and TRBJ1-1, is NAGVMQNPRHLVRRRGQEARLRCSPMKGHSHVYWYRQLPEEGLKFMVYLQKENIIDESGMPKERFSAEFPKEGPSILRIQQVVRGDSAAYFCASSRTEGTEAFFGQGTRLTVV.

The genes are TRBV7-2 and TRBJ2-5, with D possibly being TRBD1 or TRBD2 (5 bases each). Trimming took off 3 bases at V and 5 bases at J, with 16 bases between the two ends. This CDR3 comprises 15 residues. Germline-derived CDR1 and CDR2 are SGHTA and FQGNSA. The CDR3 loop is CASSFGTRDWETQYF. The DNA of the CDR3 is TGTGCCAGCAGCTTCGGGACGAGGGATTGGGAGACCCAGTACTTC.

V usage is TRBV6-6 and J usage is TRBJ2-7; 7 bases are shared with TRBD1. CDR3 size: 14 residues. Germline trimming cut 6 bases from V and 6 bases from J; bases unmatched to any gene: 11. Germline V lookup: CDR1 MNHNY, CDR2 SVGAGI (reference sequence). CDR3 residues: CASRGTARGSEQYF. The CDR3 nucleotides are TGTGCCAGCAGAGGGACAGCCCGTGGGAGCGAGCAGTACTTC.

J is TRBJ2-5 and V is TRBV29-1, with a weak D call TRBD1 (8 bases). Per the germline V gene, CDR1 is SQVTM and CDR2 is ANQGSEA. This CDR3 has 14 amino acids. The V gene lost 6 bases and the J gene lost 1 base, with 15 bases spanning the gap. Written as DNA, the CDR3 is TGCAGCGTCCTACAGGGGGGGGTCCAAGAGACCCAGTACTTC. Residues: CSVLQGGVQETQYF. Together with reference TRBV29-1 and TRBJ2-5, the CDR3 gives the full variable domain: SAVISQKPSRDICQRGTSLTIQCQVDSQVTMMFWYRQQPGQSLTLIATANQGSEATYESGFVIDKFPISRPNLTFSTLTVSNMSPEDSSIYLCSVLQGGVQETQYFGPGTRLLVL.

This chain links TRBV21-1 with TRBJ1-3. TRBV21-1 is shown as a pseudogene. This CDR3 comprises 16 residues. For the CDR3, the DNA is TGTGCCAGCAGCAAAGCAGAGGGAACCTCTGGAAACACCATATATTTT. This translates into CASSKAEGTSGNTIYF.

The chain carries TRBV5-4 and TRBJ1-2, with D tentatively TRBD1 (6 bases). Germline V gives CDR1 SGHNT, CDR2 YYREEE (reference sequence). The CDR3 length is 16 residues. With 3 bases removed from V and 5 bases from J, the gap between germline ends came to 20 bases. CDR3 bases: TGTGCCAGCAGCTGGGGAGGCGGGGGCTCGGAATATGGCTACACCTTC. The encoded protein is CASSWGGGGSEYGYTF.

The rearrangement joins TRBV18 to TRBJ1-5, with D perhaps matching TRBD1 (5 bases). CDR1 is KGHSH, CDR2 LQKENI, per germline. The germline V and J ends were trimmed by 3 bases and 8 bases, with 11 bases remaining between them. The CDR3 is 13 residues long. The CDR3 sequence is CASSPSRGEPQHF. The CDR3, as DNA: TGTGCCAGCTCACCTTCGAGGGGTGAGCCCCAGCATTTT. The entire variable domain, with the rest obtained from reference TRBV18 and TRBJ1-5, is as follows: NAGVMQNPRHLVRRRGQEARLRCSPMKGHSHVYWYRQLPEEGLKFMVYLQKENIIDESGMPKERFSAEFPKEGPSILRIQQVVRGDSAAYFCASSPSRGEPQHFGDGTRLSIL.

The chain employs TRBV28 and TRBJ2-7; possibly TRBD2 for D (6 bases). V dropped 5 bases and J dropped 3 bases, with 14 bases sitting between them. Germline V gene lookup returns CDR1 MDHEN and CDR2 SYDVKM. This CDR3 is built from 14 residues. CDR3 region: CASSPIRELYEQYF. The DNA for the CDR3 is TGTGCCAGCAGTCCGATCCGGGAGCTCTACGAGCAGTACTTC. Together with reference TRBV28 and TRBJ2-7, the CDR3 gives the full variable domain: DVKVTQSSRYLVKRTGEKVFLECVQDMDHENMFWYRQDPGLGLRLIYFSYDVKMKEKGDIPEGYSVSREKKERFSLILESASTNQTSMYLCASSPIRELYEQYFGPGTRLTVT.

This chain links TRBV5-1 with TRBJ2-5, with unresolved D. V lost 0 bases and J 2 bases, leaving 8 bases between the germline ends. The CDR3 contains 14 residues. CDR1 SGHRS and CDR2 YFSETQ come from the germline V gene. The CDR3 nucleotides read TGCGCCAGCAGCTTGGAACAGTCACAAGAGACCCAGTACTTC. Translated: CASSLEQSQETQYF.

The chain recombines TRBV9 with TRBJ1-2; maybe TRBD1 (6 bases). Trimming took off 4 bases at V and 8 bases at J, with 21 bases between the two ends. This CDR3 spans 15 amino acids. The germline V gene encodes CDR1 SGDLS and CDR2 YYNGEE. CDR3 in DNA: TGTGCCAGCAGCCCTCGGTTACAGGGAGTGGGAGGCTACACCTTC. Encoded protein: CASSPRLQGVGGYTF.

The rearrangement links TRBV27 to TRBJ1-2, with D uncertain. The V end lost 2 bases, the J end lost 2 bases, and 15 bases lay between the germline ends. The CDR3 contains 16 residues. Germline lookup yields CDR1 MNHEY and CDR2 SMNVEV (reference sequence). The CDR3 sequence: CASSLNPAADNYGYTF. The CDR3 nucleotides are TGTGCCAGCAGTTTAAATCCTGCGGCAGACAACTATGGCTACACCTTC.

J is TRBJ1-4 and V is TRBV7-9; D is unclear. V was clipped by 1 base and J by 6 bases, with 12 bases between them. Germline V lookup: CDR1 SEHNR, CDR2 FQNEAQ (reference sequence). The CDR3 spans 15 residues. The chain's CDR3 is CASSLDAELYEKLFF. CDR3 DNA: TGTGCCAGCAGCTTAGACGCGGAGTTGTATGAAAAACTGTTTTTT.

The J gene is TRBJ1-2, the V gene TRBV7-2; tentative D call: TRBD1 (6 bases). CDR3 length equals 14 residues. The V gene's germline CDR1 is SGHTA and CDR2 FQGNSA. V gave up 5 bases and J gave up 7 bases, with 17 bases separating them. In nucleotides, the CDR3 is TGTGCCAGCAGCCCCAGGGGATTTGAGCGTGGCTACACCTTC. Translating gives CASSPRGFERGYTF.